This entry is about one T cell receptor beta chain. The sample belongs to a study of blood T cell repertoires in COVID-19. Sequenced by immunoSEQ multiplex PCR; TCRdb stores in-frame clones only, minus some. This table holds about 400,000 clones, nearly 90% found once. V gave up 6 bases and J gave up 7 bases; unmatched junction bases: 13. This CDR3 is 16 amino acids long. The V gene's germline CDR1 is LNHDA and CDR2 SQIVND (reference sequence). This chain connects TRBV19 to TRBJ1-2; 11 bases map to TRBD1. The origin of this receptor is a woman in her thirties or forties with acute COVID-19. Sequenced input: PBMCs or T cells enriched from blood (not recorded which). CDR3 amino acids: CASRDGTGGQYGGYTF. The CDR3 region has the DNA TGTGCCAGTAGAGATGGGACAGGGGGGCAGTACGGTGGCTACACCTTC.